The 29 T cell receptor beta chains in this list originate from one sample, sequenced in a study of tumor-infiltrating lymphocytes in primary liver carcinoma. From unsorted bulk tissue weighing about 17-30 mg, DNA and RNA were co-extracted. Synthesis of TCR beta cDNA was carried out from approximately 500 ng total RNA with a constant-region primer. Three nested multiplex PCR rounds, a slightly modified ARM-PCR, produced the libraries for TCR beta. Rounds one and two of PCR, each of roughly 10 cycles, were primed with TRBV1-TRBV30 forward primers and a C-beta reverse primer. Using its own MiXCR run on the multiplex PCR reads, TCRdb lists one record per CDR3 protein. The table records tens of thousands of distinct CDR3 sequences, around 70% of them present only once. The sample was liver tumor tissue from sampling region 1. The sample's subset: tumor region T1, superior pole. These receptors originate from a middle-aged man with primary liver carcinoma and hepatitis B virus infection.

This clonotype has a handful of counts. This CDR3 is missing its conserved last phenylalanine or tryptophan, likely due to a read error. V and J are TRBV4-1 and TRBJ2-2; maybe TRBD2 (5 bases). Germline CDR1 reads MGHRA; CDR2 reads YSYEKL. The CDR3 runs 16 residues. Trimming stripped 4 bases from V and 2 bases from J, with 14 bases between. CDR3 nucleotide sequence: TGCGCCAGCAGCCCAGAAGAGGGTCTCAACACCGGGGAGCTGTTTTCT. Translation gives CASSPEEGLNTGELFS.

The chain carries TRBV9 and TRBJ1-1; weak D call: TRBD1 (5 bases). CDR3 size: 14 residues. Germline V lookup: CDR1 SGDLS, CDR2 YYNGEE. Trimming shortened V by 8 bases and J by 3 bases, and 17 bases separated the two germline ends. The CDR3 bases are TGTGCCAGTAGCCTCCTAACAGGCGACACTGAAGCTTTCTTT. Amino acids: CASSLLTGDTEAFF.

The rearrangement joins TRBV18 to TRBJ2-7; 11 nucleotides agree with TRBD2. There are 16 residues in the CDR3. Germline loops: CDR1 KGHSH, CDR2 LQKENI. J was trimmed by 2 bases and V by 2 bases; bases with no gene match: 5. CDR3 region: CASSPVAGGPAYEQYF. In DNA form, the CDR3 reads TGTGCCAGCTCACCAGTAGCGGGAGGGCCTGCCTACGAGCAGTACTTC.

A word on this clonotype: Since no conserved phenylalanine or tryptophan closes the CDR3, a read error is the likely cause. The J gene is TRBJ2-5, the V gene TRBV11-2; D is ambiguous. Germline V gene sequence: CDR1 SGHAT, CDR2 FQNNGV. The CDR3 covers 13 residues. V lost 5 bases, J lost 1 base, and 8 bases lay in between. In nucleotides, the CDR3 is TGTGCCAGCAGCCCGGGCTTCCAAGAGACCCAGTACTCC. Amino acid sequence: CASSPGFQETQYS.

The chain has TRBV6-1 and TRBJ2-7; perhaps TRBD1 as D (5 bases). V was shortened by 10 bases and J by 4 bases, with 14 bases between the two germline ends. This CDR3 is 12 amino acids long. Per the germline V gene, CDR1 is MNHNS and CDR2 is SASEGT. The CDR3 sequence: CANEGARYEQYF. The CDR3 nucleotides read TGTGCCAACGAAGGGGCACGGTACGAGCAGTACTTC.

The J gene is TRBJ1-5, the V gene TRBV11-3; D is undetermined. The CDR3 is 15 amino acids. Germline CDR1 is SGHNT and CDR2 is YENEEA. The CDR3 nucleotides read TGTGCTGGCAGCTTCCAGACTGCCAGCAATCAGCCCCAGCATTTT. This gives the protein CAGSFQTASNQPQHF.

Remarks on this clonotype: The junction shows a germline mismatch at one end, possibly a read error. The V call is TRBV6-1, the J call TRBJ1-5; possible D gene TRBD1, 5 bases. The CDR3 extends over 16 amino acids. Per the germline V gene, CDR1 is MNHNS and CDR2 is SASEGT. DNA of the CDR3: TGTGCCAACAGTGACAAGGGGAAGTTAAGCAACCAGCCCCAGCATTTT. Translation gives CANSDKGKLSNQPQHF.

This clonotype came up a few times. This may be a read error, as it is one base from a much larger clone. The chain recombines TRBV11-3 with TRBJ2-1; D is ambiguous. This CDR3 region has 12 residues. CDR1 SGHNT and CDR2 YENEEA come from the germline V gene. The CDR3 nucleotides read TGTGCCGGCAGCTTAAATGCCAATGAGCAGTTCTTC. Translating gives CAGSLNANEQFF.

Note on this clonotype: One junction end disagrees with the germline gene, perhaps due to a read error. The chain links TRBV24-1 to TRBJ1-5, with TRBD1 identical over 7 bases. The CDR3 is 14 amino acids. The germline CDR1 and CDR2 sequences are KGHDR and SFDVKD. The CDR3 region is CATSDGQDNQPKHF. The CDR3 nucleotides read TGTGCCACCAGTGATGGACAGGACAATCAGCCCAAGCATTTC.

About this clonotype: A junction end diverges from the germline sequence, so it may reflect a read error. The rearrangement joins TRBV30 to TRBJ2-7; D remains unclear. Germline CDR1 and CDR2: GTSNPN and SVGIG (reference sequence). This CDR3 is 12 amino acids long. CDR3 in amino acids: CAWTRTSYEQYF. In nucleotides, the CDR3 is TGTGCCTGGACTCGTACATCCTACGAGCAGTATTTC.

As concerns this clonotype: No conserved phenylalanine or tryptophan ends this CDR3, so it is likely a read error. J is TRBJ2-3 and V is TRBV4-2; 8 nucleotides line up with TRBD2. The CDR3 runs 15 residues. Germline values: CDR1 LGHNA, CDR2 YNFKEQ. Losses at the gene ends were 4 bases for V and 5 bases for J; bases not matched to a gene: 8. In nucleotides, the CDR3 is TGTGCCAGCAGCCTAGTAGCGGGGTTCATAGATACGCAGTATTCT. Residues: CASSLVAGFIDTQYS.

The chain recombines TRBV11-2 with TRBJ2-1; perhaps TRBD1 as D (6 bases). This CDR3 region has 14 residues. Germline V lookup: CDR1 SGHAT, CDR2 FQNNGV. With 7 bases removed from V and 6 bases from J, the gap between germline ends came to 16 bases. The CDR3 here is CASTQTGTTNEQFF. The CDR3 coding sequence is TGTGCCAGCACCCAGACAGGAACAACCAATGAGCAGTTCTTC.

CDR3 sequence: CISSSSSGRTTGELFF. The DNA of the CDR3 is TGTATCAGCAGTTCCTCGAGCGGGAGGACTACCGGGGAGCTGTTTTTT. The V call is TRBV6-5, the J call TRBJ2-2; 9 bases match TRBD2. The CDR3 has 16 residues. Germline lookup yields CDR1 MNHEY and CDR2 SVGAGI.

This clonotype is a singleton in its sample. The conserved final phenylalanine or tryptophan is absent from the CDR3, which likely points to a read error. The rearrangement links TRBV28 to TRBJ2-1, with D perhaps matching TRBD1 or TRBD2 (6 bases each). V was cut by 8 bases and J by 11 bases, with 16 bases left in between. The CDR3 runs to 12 residues. The germline V gene has CDR1 MDHEN and CDR2 SYDVKM. The CDR3 nucleotides are TGTGCCAGCTTGACTAGGGGGAGACAGCAGTTCATC. Its protein product is CASLTRGRQQFI.

As for this clonotype: A read error may account for a junction end that differs from germline. This rearrangement joins TRBV6-2 or TRBV6-3 to TRBJ1-5; D may be TRBD1 (5 bases). The CDR3 consists of 14 residues. Germline lookup yields CDR1 MNHEY and CDR2 SVGEGT. CDR3 DNA: TGTGCAAGCAGTAGCCGGGACAGCAATCAGCCCCAGCATTTT. Its translation is CASSSRDSNQPQHF.

On this clonotype: Without the conserved terminal phenylalanine or tryptophan, this CDR3 likely stems from a read error. V is TRBV29-1 and J is TRBJ2-7; D gene uncertain. V was clipped by 6 bases and J by 2 bases, with 17 bases between them. The CDR3 is 14 residues long. Germline assignment: CDR1 SQVTM and CDR2 ANQGSEA. The CDR3 DNA follows: TGCAGCGTCGTGACCATGGTTGCCACCTACGAGCAGTACTTA. Its translation: CSVVTMVATYEQYL.

Concerning this clonotype itself: The junction departs from germline at one end; a sequencing error may be responsible. The chain carries TRBV12-3 or TRBV12-4 and TRBJ1-5; 8 bases fit TRBD1. The CDR3 contains 14 residues. CDR3 bases: TGTGCCGGCAGTTGGACAGGGCTTAGCCAGCCCCAGCATTTT. Translation: CAGSWTGLSQPQHF.

The chain couples TRBV4-1 to TRBJ1-4, with TRBD1 identical over 11 bases. Germline V gene lookup returns CDR1 MGHRA and CDR2 YSYEKL. Trimming took 5 bases from V and 8 from J; bases not matched to a gene: 7. The CDR3 loop spans 15 amino acids. The chain's CDR3 is CASSSPRDRGEKLFF. The CDR3 DNA reads as TGCGCCAGCAGCTCACCTCGGGACAGGGGGGAAAAACTGTTTTTT.

This clonotype was recorded at least ten times. The J gene is TRBJ1-2, the V gene TRBV28; 9 bases are shared with TRBD1. Germline CDR1 and CDR2: MDHEN and SYDVKM. There are 14 residues in the CDR3. The V segment lost 6 bases and the J segment 4 bases; nucleotides outside the gene matches: 6. CDR3: CASSPGQGFYGYTF. DNA of the CDR3: TGTGCCAGCAGCCCGGGACAGGGTTTCTATGGCTACACCTTC.

The V and J genes are TRBV29-1 and TRBJ2-2; D is unclear. The V and J ends lost 4 bases and 2 bases respectively, with 11 bases between them. CDR3 length equals 14 residues. Germline assignment: CDR1 SQVTM and CDR2 ANQGSEA. The CDR3 nucleotides are TGCAGCGTTGTACGACACTCCAACACCGGGGAGCTGTTTTTT. It yields the protein CSVVRHSNTGELFF.

Note on this clonotype: One end of the junction does not line up with germline, which may come from a read error. This chain links TRBV29-1 with TRBJ2-1; 11 nucleotides match TRBD2. The germline gives CDR1 SQVTM, CDR2 ANQGSEA. CDR3 length equals 16 residues. The CDR3 is CSLEGGASGRYDEQFF. CDR3 in DNA: TGCAGCCTTGAAGGGGGGGCTAGCGGGAGGTACGATGAACAGTTCTTC.

Concerning this clonotype: This may be a read error, as it is one base from a much larger clone. The genes are TRBV7-9 and TRBJ2-1, with D maybe TRBD2 (6 bases). This CDR3 region has 15 residues. Between the trimmed V and J ends, which lost 8 bases and 9 bases, there was a span of 23 bases. Germline V gives CDR1 SEHNR, CDR2 FQNEAQ (reference sequence). CDR3 residues: CASEPIGRRIGEQFF. CDR3 bases: TGTGCCAGCGAGCCTATCGGGAGACGGATTGGTGAGCAGTTCTTC. The whole variable domain, remainder taken from reference TRBV7-9 and TRBJ2-1, is DTGVSQNPRHKITKRGQNVTFRCDPISEHNRLYWYRQTLGQGPEFLTYFQNEAQLEKSRLLSDRFSAERPKGSFSTLEIQRTEQGDSAMYLCASEPIGRRIGEQFFGPGTRLTVL.

In the case of this clonotype: A single base separates this from a much larger clone, so it may be a read error. The gene calls are TRBV5-6 and TRBJ2-5; D not resolved. Trimming took off 6 bases at V and 5 bases at J, with 17 bases between the two ends. The CDR3 extends over 14 amino acids. The germline V gene has CDR1 SGHDT and CDR2 YYEEEE. CDR3: CASNWVTSVETQYF. CDR3 DNA: TGTGCCAGCAACTGGGTTACGTCGGTCGAGACCCAGTACTTC.

Notes on this clonotype: The junction departs from germline at one end; a sequencing error may be responsible. The chain joins TRBV10-2 to TRBJ2-5; no definite D call. The germline CDR1 and CDR2 sequences are WSHSY and SAAADI. The CDR3 covers 13 residues. Written as DNA, the CDR3 is TGTGCCAGCAGTAGGCAGCGCCATGAGACCCAGTACTTC. This translates into CASSRQRHETQYF.

Worth noting for this clonotype: The junction differs from germline at one of its ends, possibly a read error. The chain combines TRBV11-2 with TRBJ2-5; TRBD2 is a possible D gene (6 bases). The CDR3 covers 16 residues. Germline V gene data show CDR1 as SGHAT and CDR2 as FQNNGV. CDR3 sequence: CDSRSRDLAHQETQYF. CDR3 in DNA: TGTGACAGCAGATCCCGGGACTTGGCCCACCAGGAGACCCAGTACTTC.

The V and J genes are TRBV29-1 and TRBJ1-2; 9 nucleotides align to TRBD1. J was trimmed by 9 bases and V by 6 bases; bases with no gene match: 26. The CDR3 runs 18 residues. CDR1 is SQVTM, CDR2 ANQGSEA, per germline. The CDR3: CSVGRSLRGGQGNYCYTF. Written as DNA, the CDR3 is TGCAGCGTGGGAAGGTCTCTGAGGGGCGGACAGGGGAATTATTGCTACACCTTC.

This clonotype came up once. The junction differs from germline at one of its ends, possibly a read error. CDR3 sequence: CASSWLPAEPGLPFGTQYF. The CDR3 bases are TGTGCCAGCAGCTGGCTCCCCGCTGAACCGGGACTCCCTTTCGGTACGCAGTATTTC. The rearrangement uses TRBV5-5 and TRBJ2-3; the D gene is possibly TRBD2 (6 bases). This CDR3 is 19 amino acids long. Germline V CDR1 and CDR2: SGHKS, YYEKEE (reference sequence).

This rearrangement joins TRBV29-1 to TRBJ2-2; D is unresolved. This CDR3 region has 15 residues. CDR1 is SQVTM, CDR2 ANQGSEA, per germline. V dropped 3 bases and J dropped 0 bases, with 11 bases sitting between them. CDR3 sequence reads: CSVDRGGSNTGELFF. CDR3 coding DNA: TGCAGCGTTGATCGAGGCGGATCGAACACCGGGGAGCTGTTTTTT.

Of note for this clonotype: The CDR3 end shows no conserved phenylalanine or tryptophan, and so a read error is likely. The chain couples TRBV5-8 to TRBJ1-5, with 8 bases fitting TRBD1. This CDR3 is 16 amino acids long. Per the germline V gene, CDR1 is SGHTS and CDR2 is YDEGEE. In DNA, the CDR3 is TGTGTCAGCAGCGATAGACAGGGGTTGAGCAATCAGCCCCAGCATCTT. This translates into CVSSDRQGLSNQPQHL.